This T cell receptor (beta chain) is drawn from a study of OX40 agonist ivuxolimab in advanced cancers. Study-level points and caveats: Expanded peripheral T-cell antigen specificity went undetermined.

The CDR3 loop spans 15 amino acids. Between the trimmed V and J ends, which lost 2 bases and 5 bases, there was a span of 15 bases. Germline V gives CDR1 KGHSH, CDR2 LQKENI. The assay was immunoSEQ multiplex PCR, and TCRdb's table has in-frame clones only and misses some. This sample yields around 100,000 clones, of which roughly 90% are seen a single time; about 0.31% belongs to the top ten. As for this clone: Its antigen is still unknown.

Here the sequenced sample was CD4+ or CD8+ T cells sorted from blood, taken in a trial of the OX40 agonist ivuxolimab. The receptor was isolated from an adult with an advanced solid tumor such as melanoma, head and neck, liver or kidney cancer. The chain recombines TRBV18 with TRBJ2-5; no firm D call. The CDR3 loop is CASSPLGRKKETQYF. The CDR3 DNA reads as TGTGCCAGCTCACCATTGGGCAGGAAGAAGGAGACCCAGTACTTC.